This TCR beta chain came from a study of radiotherapy plus CTLA-4 blockade in lung cancer. About the study: Around a sixth of patients responded objectively, and roughly 31% achieved disease control.

TCRdb's table, derived via immunoSEQ multiplex PCR, lists solely in-frame clones and lacks some. The table has tens of thousands of clones, approximately 80% seen once. Study-wide results and caveats: Clones of tumor-derived TCRs expanded in blood after radiotherapy plus ipilimumab.

Receiving focal radiation plus CTLA-4 blockade with ipilimumab were patients who had chemo-refractory metastatic non-small-cell lung cancer. The CDR3 is 11 residues long. V lost 6 bases and J 4 bases, leaving 9 bases between the germline ends. CDR1 and CDR2 (germline): GTSNPN, SVGIG (reference sequence). With respect to this clone: No antigen is known for it.

This sample comprised peripheral blood, obtained from a patient treated with radiotherapy plus ipilimumab. This chain uses TRBV30 with TRBJ1-2; maybe TRBD1 (5 bases). This sequence was found in a human donor with non-small cell lung cancer that progressed on radiotherapy plus ipilimumab. DNA of the CDR3: TGTGCCTGTGGGGACTCCTATGGCTACACCTTC. Translated: CACGDSYGYTF. Looking up the rest from reference TRBV30 and TRBJ1-2 gives the full variable domain: SQTIHQWPATLVQPVGSPLSLECTVEGTSNPNLYWYRQAAGRGLQLLFYSVGIGQISSEVPQNLSASRPQDRQFILSSKKLLLSDSGFYLCACGDSYGYTFGSGTRLTVV.